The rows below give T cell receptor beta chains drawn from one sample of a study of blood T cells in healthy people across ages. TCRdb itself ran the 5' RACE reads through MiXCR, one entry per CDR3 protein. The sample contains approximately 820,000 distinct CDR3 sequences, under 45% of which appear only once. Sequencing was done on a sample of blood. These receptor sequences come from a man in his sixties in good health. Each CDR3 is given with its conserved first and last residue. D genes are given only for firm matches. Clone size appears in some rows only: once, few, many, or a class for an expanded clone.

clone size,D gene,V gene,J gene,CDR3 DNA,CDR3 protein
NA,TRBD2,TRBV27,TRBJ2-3,TGTGCCAGCACCAGCGGGGGGCTTTCCACAGATACGCAGTATTTT,CASTSGGLSTDTQYF
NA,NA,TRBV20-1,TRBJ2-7,TGCAGTGCTAGTGGGGCGAGAAGCTCCTACGAGCAGTACTTC,CSASGARSSYEQYF
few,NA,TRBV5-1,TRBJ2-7,TGCGCCAGCAGCTTGTGGAGACAGAATGACTACGAGCAGTACTTC,CASSLWRQNDYEQYF
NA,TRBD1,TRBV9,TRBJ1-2,TGTGCCAGCAGCGTCGGACTGGACAGGGGCATTGATGGCTACACCTTC,CASSVGLDRGIDGYTF
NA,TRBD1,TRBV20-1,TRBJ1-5,TGCAGTGCGGGGACAGGGGGTTTGTATAGCAATCAGCCCCAGCATTTT,CSAGTGGLYSNQPQHF
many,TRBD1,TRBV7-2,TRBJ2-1,TGTGCCAGCAGCTTAGCACAGGGGACTGAGCAGTTCTTC,CASSLAQGTEQFF
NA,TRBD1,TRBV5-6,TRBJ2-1,TGTGCCAGCAGCTCTCGGACAGGGGGCTACAATGAGCAGTTCTTC,CASSSRTGGYNEQFF
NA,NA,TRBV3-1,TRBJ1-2,TGTGCCAGCAGCCAAGTATCAGACACCTTTAACTATGGCTACACCTTC,CASSQVSDTFNYGYTF
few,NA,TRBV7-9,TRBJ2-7,TGTGCCAGCAGCTTAGGAAGCTTCGAGCATCGACAGCGAAACTACGAGCAGTACTTC,CASSLGSFEHRQRNYEQYF
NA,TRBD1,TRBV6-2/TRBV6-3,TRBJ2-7,TGTGCCAGCACCCAGGGGGTCTACGAGCAGTACTTC,CASTQGVYEQYF
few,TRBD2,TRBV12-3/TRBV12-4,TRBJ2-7,TGTGCCAGCAGACTAGCGGGACATTACGAGCAGTACTTC,CASRLAGHYEQYF
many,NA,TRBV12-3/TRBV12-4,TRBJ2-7,TGTGCCAGCGGGATGGGACGGGTCTACGAGCAGTACTTC,CASGMGRVYEQYF
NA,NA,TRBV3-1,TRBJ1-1,TGTGCCAGCAGCCAAGGGATCAGGAGGGCGAACACTGAAGCTTTCTTT,CASSQGIRRANTEAFF
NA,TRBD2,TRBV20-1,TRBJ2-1,TGCAGTGCTAGAGATCCTGCGGGGGGAAACAATGAGCAGTTCTTC,CSARDPAGGNNEQFF
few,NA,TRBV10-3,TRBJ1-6,TGTGCCATAGCCCTCGGGGGCTCCTATAATTCACCCCTCCACTTT,CAIALGGSYNSPLHF
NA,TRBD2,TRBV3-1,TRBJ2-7,TGTGCCAGCAGCCCCCCGTTGAGCGGGGGAACCAATGAGCAGTACTTC,CASSPPLSGGTNEQYF
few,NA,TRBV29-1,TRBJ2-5,TGCAGCGTTCTACGGGGGAGGGGGGGAGAGACCCAGTACTTC,CSVLRGRGGETQYF
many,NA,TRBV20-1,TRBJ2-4,TGCAGTGCTAGAGGGTTTCAGGCTAGATTCGACATTCAGTACTTC,CSARGFQARFDIQYF
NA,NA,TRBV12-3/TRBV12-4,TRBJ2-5,TGTGCCAGCAGTATCGGATCCATAGAGACCCAGTACTTC,CASSIGSIETQYF
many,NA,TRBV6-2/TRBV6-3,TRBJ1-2,TGTGCCAGCAGTTACGGCAGGAACTATGGCTACACCTTC,CASSYGRNYGYTF
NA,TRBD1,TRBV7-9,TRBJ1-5,TGTGCCAGCAGCGAACAGGGGTATGGGCAGCCCCAGCATTTT,CASSEQGYGQPQHF
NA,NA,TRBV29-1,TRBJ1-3,TGCAGCGTTGATAATCCGGGGGGGATTGGAAACACCATATATTTT,CSVDNPGGIGNTIYF
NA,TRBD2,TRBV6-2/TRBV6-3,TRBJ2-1,TGTGCCAGCAGCCTGGGACTAGCGTTCGATGAGCAGTTCTTC,CASSLGLAFDEQFF
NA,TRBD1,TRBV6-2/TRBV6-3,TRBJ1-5,TGTGCCAGCAGTGACTCTGGGACAGGACGCAATCAGCCCCAGCATTTT,CASSDSGTGRNQPQHF
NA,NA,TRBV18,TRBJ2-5,TGTGCCAGCTCACCGCAGTTAGGGTCGGAGACCCAGTACTTC,CASSPQLGSETQYF
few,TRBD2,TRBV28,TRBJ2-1,TGTGCCAGCCGGTCCCGCGGGGGGATCGTGGGAAACTCCTACAATGAGCAGTTCTTC,CASRSRGGIVGNSYNEQFF
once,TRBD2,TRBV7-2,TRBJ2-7,TGTGCCAGCAGCTTAGGGAGCGGGGGGTGGTACGAGCAGTACTTC,CASSLGSGGWYEQYF
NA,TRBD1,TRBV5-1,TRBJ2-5,TGCGCCAGCAGTCTGCTGACAGGGGAAGAGACCCAGTACTTC,CASSLLTGEETQYF
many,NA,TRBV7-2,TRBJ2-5,TGTGCCAGCAGCCCTCAGCCCCCTGGACAGAAAGAGACCCAGTACTTC,CASSPQPPGQKETQYF
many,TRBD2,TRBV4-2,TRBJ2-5,TGTGCCAGCAATCCTACTAGCGGGGGAGCCCCGGAGACCCAGTACTTC,CASNPTSGGAPETQYF
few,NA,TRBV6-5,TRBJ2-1,TGTGCCAGCGGAGATGATGAGCAGTTCTTC,CASGDDEQFF
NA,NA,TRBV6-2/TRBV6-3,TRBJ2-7,TGTGCCAGCAGTCCTTCTGGACGCGGTGGCGAGCAGTACTTC,CASSPSGRGGEQYF
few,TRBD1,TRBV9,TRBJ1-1,TGTGCCAGTAGCGGACAGGGGAGAAATGAAGCTTTCTTT,CASSGQGRNEAFF
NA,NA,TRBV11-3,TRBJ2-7,TGTGCCAGCAGCTTAGTGGGATCTCACAGGGGGGGACTATTCTACGAGCAGTACTTC,CASSLVGSHRGGLFYEQYF
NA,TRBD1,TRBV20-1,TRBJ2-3,TGCAGTGCTAGAGGCGGACAGGGATACACAGATACGCAGTATTTT,CSARGGQGYTDTQYF
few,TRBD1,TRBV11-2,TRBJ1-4,TGTGCCAGCAGCTTAGCCCCCGGAGGAGGGGGCCCTGAAAAACTGTTTTTT,CASSLAPGGGGPEKLFF
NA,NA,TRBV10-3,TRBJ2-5,TGTGCCATCAGTGAAACGGGGTCCTCGCAGGAGACCGAGTACTTC,CAISETGSSQETEYF
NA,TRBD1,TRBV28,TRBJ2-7,TGTGCCAGCAGCCAATCGGGACAGGGGAGTGGGGAGCAGTACTTC,CASSQSGQGSGEQYF
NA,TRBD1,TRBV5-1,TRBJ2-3,TGCGCCAGCAGAAGGGACAGCCTTAGCACAGATACGCAGTATTTT,CASRRDSLSTDTQYF
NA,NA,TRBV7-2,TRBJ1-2,TGTGCCAGCAGCTTAAGAAATACTAACTATGGCTACACCTTC,CASSLRNTNYGYTF
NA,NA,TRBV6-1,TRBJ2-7,TGTGCCAGCAGTGTGGCCAGCGTGTACTACGAGCAGTACTTC,CASSVASVYYEQYF
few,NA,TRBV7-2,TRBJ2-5,TGTGCCAGCAGCCCACTTCCATGGACCCAGTACTTC,CASSPLPWTQYF
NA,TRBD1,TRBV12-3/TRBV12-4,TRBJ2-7,TGTGCCAGCAGGCACGGACAGGGGCTCCGCGAGCAGTACTTC,CASRHGQGLREQYF
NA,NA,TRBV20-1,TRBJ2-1,TGCAGTGCTAGAGATGTCCCGGGCAATGAGCAGTTCTTC,CSARDVPGNEQFF
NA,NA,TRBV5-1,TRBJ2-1,TGCGCCAGCAGTCCATCCTACGGGGGTAGTGAGCAGTTCTTC,CASSPSYGGSEQFF
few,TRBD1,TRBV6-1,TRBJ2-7,TGTGCCAGCAGTGTTTTCACAGGGGGGAACGAGCAGTACTTC,CASSVFTGGNEQYF
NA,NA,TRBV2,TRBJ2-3,TGTGCCAGCAAACGGGCCCCCACAGATACGCAGTATTTT,CASKRAPTDTQYF
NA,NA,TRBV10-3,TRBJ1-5,TGTGCCATCACTGACGGTTCAGGACAGCCCCAGCATTTT,CAITDGSGQPQHF
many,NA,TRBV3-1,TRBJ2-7,TGTGCCAGCAGCGGAGGGCGGCTAGCGCTCGAGCAGTACTTC,CASSGGRLALEQYF
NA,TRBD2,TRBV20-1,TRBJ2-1,TGCAGTGCTAGAGTTCCAGCGGGGGGACTTGAGCAGTTCTTC,CSARVPAGGLEQFF
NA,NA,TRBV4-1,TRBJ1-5,TGCGCCAGCAGCCAAGGGCGACAGCCCGGTCAGCCCCAGCATTTT,CASSQGRQPGQPQHF
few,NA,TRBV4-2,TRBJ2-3,TGTGCCAGCAGCCAAAAAAGGGGCTTTATGACAGATACGCAGTATTTT,CASSQKRGFMTDTQYF
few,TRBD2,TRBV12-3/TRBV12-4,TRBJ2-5,TGTGCCAGCAGTCGCCAGACTAGCCCACAAGAGACCCAGTACTTC,CASSRQTSPQETQYF
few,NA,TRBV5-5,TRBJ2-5,TGTGCCAGCAGCTTGATTGGGTTTGCAGGGACACAAGAGACCCAGTACTTC,CASSLIGFAGTQETQYF
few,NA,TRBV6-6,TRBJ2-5,TGTGCCAGCAAGGCGGGTACAGAGACCCAGTACTTC,CASKAGTETQYF